This T cell receptor beta chain is from a study of control samples from healthy donors and cancer patients. Germline V lookup: CDR1 SGHAT, CDR2 FQNNGV. Deletions cut 5 bases from V and 4 bases from J, with 21 bases between. The CDR3 covers 16 residues. Here immunoSEQ multiplex PCR was the method, and the copy in TCRdb shows in-frame clones only, minus some. This repertoire shows about 45,000 clones, about three quarters found once; its top ten account for 17%. The chain uses TRBV11-2 and TRBJ2-7, with D perhaps TRBD1 (5 bases). Sequencing input: formalin-fixed, paraffin-embedded tissue. The TCR was taken from a male donor with melanoma. As DNA, the CDR3 is TGTGCCAGCAGCCCTAGAGGCAGGGATGGGGTGTACGAGCAGTACTTC. It specifies CASSPRGRDGVYEQYF. Variable domain in full (rest from reference TRBV11-2 and TRBJ2-7): EAGVAQSPRYKIIEKRQSVAFWCNPISGHATLYWYQQILGQGPKLLIQFQNNGVVDDSQLPKDRFSAERLKGVDSTLKIQPAKLEDSAVYLCASSPRGRDGVYEQYFGPGTRLTVT.